What follows are 7 T cell receptor beta chains derived from one specimen sequenced in a study of tumor and adjacent non-tumor tissue in lung cancer. RNA was extracted from bulk tissue without any cell sorting. A modified ARM-PCR protocol with three rounds of nested PCR amplified TCRbeta. TCRdb re-derived calls from the multiplex PCR reads in MiXCR, one entry per CDR3 protein. The table lists about 70,000 distinct CDR3 sequences, approximately 73% of them singletons. The material sequenced was lung tumor tissue. Receptors were obtained from a man aged 55-75 years with non-small cell lung cancer.

Points on this clonotype: This may be a read error, as it is one base from a much larger clone. The chain recombines TRBV7-9 with TRBJ2-7, with D hard to call. Trimming removed 5 bases at V and 0 bases at J, with 5 bases between. The CDR3 length is 12 residues. Germline assignment: CDR1 SEHNR and CDR2 FQNEAQ (reference sequence). This chain's CDR3 is CASSPNSYEQYF. The DNA for the CDR3 is TGTGCCAGCAGCCCCAACTCCTACGAGCAGTACTTC.

Of note for this clonotype: Germline is not matched at one junction end, which may reflect a read error. V gene TRBV6-1 combines with J gene TRBJ1-2; 7 bases align to TRBD1. The CDR3 consists of 14 residues. CDR1 and CDR2 from the germline V gene are MNHNS and SASEGT. CDR3 loop: CASREGQAQMGYTF. CDR3 DNA: TGTGCCAGTAGAGAAGGACAGGCGCAGATGGGCTACACGTTC.

With respect to this clonotype: A read error may account for a junction end that differs from germline. This rearrangement joins TRBV6-5 to TRBJ2-3; D might be TRBD1 (5 bases). CDR3 length: 16 residues. CDR1 and CDR2 from the germline V gene are MNHEY and SVGAGI. CDR3 region: CASSNSTPPGTDTQYF. In DNA, the CDR3 is TGTGCCAGCAGTAACTCGACTCCCCCAGGGACAGATACGCAGTATTTT.

This clonotype showed up many times. The rearrangement joins TRBV6-1 to TRBJ1-2, with D hard to call. V dropped 1 base and J dropped 2 bases, with 5 bases sitting between them. From germline, CDR1 is MNHNS and CDR2 SASEGT. This CDR3 has 13 residues. CDR3 in DNA: TGTGCCAGCAGTGAAGGACTCAACTATGGCTACACCTTC. It specifies CASSEGLNYGYTF.

This clonotype appeared a single time. At one end, the junction sequence differs from germline, possibly due to a read error. The chain carries TRBV14 and TRBJ1-5; D is undetermined. The germline CDR1 and CDR2 sequences are SGHDN and FVKESK. The length of the CDR3 is 13 residues. CDR3 amino acids: CASCQAGNQPQHF. The CDR3 DNA is TGTGCCAGCTGCCAAGCCGGAAATCAGCCCCAGCATTTT.

The chain carries TRBV5-1 and TRBJ1-4, with D hard to call. The CDR3 contains 14 residues. Germline-derived CDR1 and CDR2 are SGHRS and YFSETQ. The V end lost 2 bases, the J end lost 0 bases, and 5 bases lay between the germline ends. The CDR3 spells CASSFGTTNEKLFF. The CDR3 coding sequence is TGCGCCAGCAGCTTCGGGACAACTAATGAAAAACTGTTTTTT. Drawing the rest from reference TRBV5-1 and TRBJ1-4, the complete variable domain is KAGVTQTPRYLIKTRGQQVTLSCSPISGHRSVSWYQQTPGQGLQFLFEYFSETQRNKGNFPGRFSGRQFSNSRSEMNVSTLELGDSALYLCASSFGTTNEKLFFGSGTQLSVL.

Many counts were recorded for this clonotype. J is TRBJ1-2 and V is TRBV6-5; D remains unclear. The CDR3 consists of 14 residues. The V gene lost 6 bases and the J gene lost 0 bases, with 11 bases spanning the gap. Germline loops: CDR1 MNHEY, CDR2 SVGAGI. This CDR3 is CASSTRVTNYGYTF. DNA of the CDR3: TGTGCCAGCAGCACCCGGGTTACTAACTATGGCTACACCTTC.